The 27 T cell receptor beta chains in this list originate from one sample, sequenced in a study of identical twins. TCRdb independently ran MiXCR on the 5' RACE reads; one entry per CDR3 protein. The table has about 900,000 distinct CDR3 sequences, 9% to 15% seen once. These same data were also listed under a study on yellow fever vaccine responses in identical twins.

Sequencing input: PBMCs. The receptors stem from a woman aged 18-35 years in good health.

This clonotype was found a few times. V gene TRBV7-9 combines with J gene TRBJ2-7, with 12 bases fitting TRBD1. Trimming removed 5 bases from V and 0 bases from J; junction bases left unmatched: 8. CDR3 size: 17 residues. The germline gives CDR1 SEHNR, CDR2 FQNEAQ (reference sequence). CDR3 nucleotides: TGTGCCAGCAGCCCGGGACAGGGGGCGCATGGCTCCTACGAGCAGTACGTC. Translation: CASSPGQGAHGSYEQYV.

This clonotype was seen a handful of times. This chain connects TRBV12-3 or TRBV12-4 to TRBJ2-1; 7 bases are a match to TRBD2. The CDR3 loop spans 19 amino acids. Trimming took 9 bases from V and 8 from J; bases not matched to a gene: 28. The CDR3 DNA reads TGTGCCAGTCCAAAAGGGGTGGATAAAGCGGGGCCTTGCTTGGATGAGCAGTTCTTC. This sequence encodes CASPKGVDKAGPCLDEQFF.

CDR3 nucleotides: TGTGCCAGCAGCTACACCTCCCTCGGGGAGCTGTTTTTT. Translated: CASSYTSLGELFF. The genes are TRBV7-3 and TRBJ2-2; D not certain. The germline V gene encodes CDR1 SGHTA and CDR2 FQGTGA. The CDR3 has 13 amino acids. Trimming pared 4 bases from V and 7 bases from J, leaving 10 bases between. The full variable domain, its missing parts supplied by reference TRBV7-3 and TRBJ2-2, is GAGVSQTPSNKVTEKGKYVELRCDPISGHTALYWYRQSLGQGPEFLIYFQGTGAADDSGLPNDRFFAVRPEGSVSTLKIQRTERGDSAVYLCASSYTSLGELFFGEGSRLTVL.

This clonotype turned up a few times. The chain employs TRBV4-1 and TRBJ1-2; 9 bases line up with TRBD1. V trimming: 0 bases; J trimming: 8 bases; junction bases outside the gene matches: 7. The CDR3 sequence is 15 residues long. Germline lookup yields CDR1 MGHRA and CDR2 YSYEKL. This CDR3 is CASSQENRGRSGYTF. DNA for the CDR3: TGCGCCAGCAGCCAAGAAAACAGGGGGCGCAGCGGCTACACCTTC.

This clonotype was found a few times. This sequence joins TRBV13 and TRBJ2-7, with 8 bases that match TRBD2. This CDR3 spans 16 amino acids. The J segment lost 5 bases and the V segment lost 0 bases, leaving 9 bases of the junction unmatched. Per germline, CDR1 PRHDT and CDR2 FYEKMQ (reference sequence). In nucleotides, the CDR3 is TGTGCCAGCAGCTTAGGCATAGGCGGGAGGTCGGACGAGCAGTACTTC. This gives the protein CASSLGIGGRSDEQYF.

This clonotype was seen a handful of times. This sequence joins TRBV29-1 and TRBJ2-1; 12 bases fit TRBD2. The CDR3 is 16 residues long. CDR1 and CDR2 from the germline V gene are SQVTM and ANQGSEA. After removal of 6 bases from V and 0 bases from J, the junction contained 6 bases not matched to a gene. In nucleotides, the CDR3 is TGCAGCGTAAAGACTAGCGGGGGAAGCTCCTACAATGAGCAGTTCTTC. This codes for CSVKTSGGSSYNEQFF.

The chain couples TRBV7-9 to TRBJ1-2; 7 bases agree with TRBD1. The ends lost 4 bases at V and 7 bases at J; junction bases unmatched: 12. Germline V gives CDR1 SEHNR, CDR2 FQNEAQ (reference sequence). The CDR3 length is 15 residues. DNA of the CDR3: TGTGCCAGCAGCTCGCGCCCGAGACAGGGTGGTGGCTACACCTTC. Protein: CASSSRPRQGGGYTF.

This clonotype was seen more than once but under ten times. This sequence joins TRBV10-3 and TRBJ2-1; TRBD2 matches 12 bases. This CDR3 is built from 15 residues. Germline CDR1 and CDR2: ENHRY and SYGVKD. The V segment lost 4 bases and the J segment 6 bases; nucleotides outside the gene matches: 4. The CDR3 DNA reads TGTGCCATCAGTGTGGCTAGCGGGGGGGCCAATGAGCAGTTCTTC. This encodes CAISVASGGANEQFF.

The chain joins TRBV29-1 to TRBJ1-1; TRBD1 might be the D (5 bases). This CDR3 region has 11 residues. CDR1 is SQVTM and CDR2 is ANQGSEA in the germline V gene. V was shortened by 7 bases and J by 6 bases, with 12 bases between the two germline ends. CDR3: CSATTGPEAFF. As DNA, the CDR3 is TGCAGCGCTACAACAGGCCCTGAAGCTTTCTTT.

In nucleotides, the CDR3 is TGCGCCAGCAGCCAAGCGTATGGGGAGACCCAGTACTTC. Encoded protein: CASSQAYGETQYF. This rearrangement joins TRBV4-1 to TRBJ2-5, with no clear D. V was clipped by 1 base and J by 5 bases, with 8 bases between them. Germline CDR1 is MGHRA and CDR2 is YSYEKL. The CDR3 is made up of 13 amino acids.

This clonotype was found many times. CDR3: CASSSQGTADTQYF. CDR3 DNA: TGTGCCAGCTCATCCCAGGGGACCGCAGATACGCAGTATTTT. This sequence joins TRBV18 and TRBJ2-3; possible D gene TRBD1, 6 bases. CDR1 is KGHSH and CDR2 is LQKENI in the germline V gene. The CDR3 has 14 amino acids. V was cut by 5 bases and J by 4 bases, with 13 bases left in between.

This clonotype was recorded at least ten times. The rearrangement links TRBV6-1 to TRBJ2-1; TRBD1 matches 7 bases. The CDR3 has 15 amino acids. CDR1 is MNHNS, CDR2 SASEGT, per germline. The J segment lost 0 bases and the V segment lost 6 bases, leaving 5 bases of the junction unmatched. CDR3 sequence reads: CASSPGQVSYNEQFF. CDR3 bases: TGTGCCAGCAGCCCTGGACAGGTCTCCTACAATGAGCAGTTCTTC.

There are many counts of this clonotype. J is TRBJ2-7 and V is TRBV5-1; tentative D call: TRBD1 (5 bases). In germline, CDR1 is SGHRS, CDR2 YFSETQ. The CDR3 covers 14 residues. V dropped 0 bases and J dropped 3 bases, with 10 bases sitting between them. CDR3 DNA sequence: TGCGCCAGCAGCTTGGGGTTTCAGGGCTACGAGCAGTACTTC. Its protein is CASSLGFQGYEQYF. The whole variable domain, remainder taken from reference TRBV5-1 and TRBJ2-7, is KAGVTQTPRYLIKTRGQQVTLSCSPISGHRSVSWYQQTPGQGLQFLFEYFSETQRNKGNFPGRFSGRQFSNSRSEMNVSTLELGDSALYLCASSLGFQGYEQYFGPGTRLTVT.

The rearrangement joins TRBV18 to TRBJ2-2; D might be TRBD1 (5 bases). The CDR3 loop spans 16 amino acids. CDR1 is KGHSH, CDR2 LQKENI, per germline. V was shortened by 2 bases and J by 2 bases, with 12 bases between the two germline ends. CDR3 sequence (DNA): TGTGCCAGCTCACCAAAAAGGGGAATTAACACCGGGGAGCTGTTTTTT. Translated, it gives CASSPKRGINTGELFF.

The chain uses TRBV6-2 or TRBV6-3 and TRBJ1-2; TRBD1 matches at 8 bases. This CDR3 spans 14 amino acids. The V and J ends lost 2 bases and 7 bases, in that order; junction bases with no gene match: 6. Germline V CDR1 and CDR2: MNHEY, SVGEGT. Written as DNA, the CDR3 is TGTGCCAGCAGTTACGGAGAGACAGGGGCTGGCTACACCTTC. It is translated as CASSYGETGAGYTF.

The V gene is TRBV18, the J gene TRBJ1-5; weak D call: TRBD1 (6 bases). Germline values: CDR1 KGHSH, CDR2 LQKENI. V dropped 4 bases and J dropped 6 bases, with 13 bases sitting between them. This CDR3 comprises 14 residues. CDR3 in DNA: TGTGCCAGCTCACGAGCAGGGGAGGGTCAGCCCCAGCATTTT. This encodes CASSRAGEGQPQHF.

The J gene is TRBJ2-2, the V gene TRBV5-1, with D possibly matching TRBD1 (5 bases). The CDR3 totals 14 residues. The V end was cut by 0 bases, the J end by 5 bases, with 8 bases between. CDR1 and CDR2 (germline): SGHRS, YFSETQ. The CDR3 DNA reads TGCGCCAGCAGCTTGGAGCAGGGAACCGGGGAGCTGTTTTTT. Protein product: CASSLEQGTGELFF.

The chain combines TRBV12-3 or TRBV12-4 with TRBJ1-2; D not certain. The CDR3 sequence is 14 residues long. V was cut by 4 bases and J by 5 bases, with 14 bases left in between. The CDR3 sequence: CASSSNPMGYGYTF. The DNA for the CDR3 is TGTGCCAGCAGTTCAAACCCAATGGGATATGGCTACACCTTC.

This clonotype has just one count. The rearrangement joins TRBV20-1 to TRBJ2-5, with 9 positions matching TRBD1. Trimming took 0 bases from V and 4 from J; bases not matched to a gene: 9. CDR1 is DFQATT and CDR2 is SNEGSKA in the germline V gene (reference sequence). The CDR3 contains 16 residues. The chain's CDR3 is CSARDLGTGQAETQYF. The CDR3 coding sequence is TGCAGTGCTAGAGATCTTGGGACAGGGCAAGCAGAGACCCAGTACTTC.

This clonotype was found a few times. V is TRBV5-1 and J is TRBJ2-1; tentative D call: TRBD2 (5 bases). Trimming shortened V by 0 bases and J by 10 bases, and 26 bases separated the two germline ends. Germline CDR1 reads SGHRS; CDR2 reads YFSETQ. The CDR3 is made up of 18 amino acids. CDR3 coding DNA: TGCGCCAGCAGCTTGGCGGGTGCGGGCCGATTGGCCCGGGGAGAGCAGTTCTTC. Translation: CASSLAGAGRLARGEQFF.

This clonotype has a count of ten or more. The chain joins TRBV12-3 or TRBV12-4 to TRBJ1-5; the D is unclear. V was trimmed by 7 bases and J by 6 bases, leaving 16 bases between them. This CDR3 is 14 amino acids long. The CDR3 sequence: CASTLEAQAQPQHF. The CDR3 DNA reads TGTGCCAGCACCCTAGAAGCGCAGGCTCAGCCCCAGCATTTT.

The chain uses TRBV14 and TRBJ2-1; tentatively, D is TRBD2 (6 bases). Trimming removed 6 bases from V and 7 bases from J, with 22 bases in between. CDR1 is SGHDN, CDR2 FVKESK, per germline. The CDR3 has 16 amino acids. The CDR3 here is CASRQAGSTVLNEQFF. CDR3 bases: TGTGCCAGCAGACAGGCGGGGTCGACAGTTCTGAATGAGCAGTTCTTC.

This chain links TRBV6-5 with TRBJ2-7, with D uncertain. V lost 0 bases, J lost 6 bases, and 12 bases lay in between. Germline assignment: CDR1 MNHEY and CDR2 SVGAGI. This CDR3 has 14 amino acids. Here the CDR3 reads CASSYSPRLVEQYF. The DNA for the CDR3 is TGTGCCAGCAGTTACTCCCCCCGGCTAGTCGAGCAGTACTTC.

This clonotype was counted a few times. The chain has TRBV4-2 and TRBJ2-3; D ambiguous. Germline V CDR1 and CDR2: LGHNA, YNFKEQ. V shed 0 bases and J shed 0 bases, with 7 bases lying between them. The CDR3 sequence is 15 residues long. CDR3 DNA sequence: TGTGCCAGCAGCCAAGATGAGAGGAGCACAGATACGCAGTATTTT. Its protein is CASSQDERSTDTQYF.

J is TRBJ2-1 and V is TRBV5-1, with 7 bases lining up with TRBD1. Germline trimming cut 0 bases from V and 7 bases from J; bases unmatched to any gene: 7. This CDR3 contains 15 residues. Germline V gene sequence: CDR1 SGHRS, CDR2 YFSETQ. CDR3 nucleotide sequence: TGCGCCAGCAGCTTGGTAGGGACAGCAATGAATGAGCAGTTCTTC. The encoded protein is CASSLVGTAMNEQFF.

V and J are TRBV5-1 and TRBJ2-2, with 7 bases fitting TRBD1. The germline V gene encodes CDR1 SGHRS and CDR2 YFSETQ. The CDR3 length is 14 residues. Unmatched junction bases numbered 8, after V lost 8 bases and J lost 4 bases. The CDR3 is CASTGQPITGELFF. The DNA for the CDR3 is TGCGCCAGTACGGGACAGCCGATCACCGGGGAGCTGTTTTTT. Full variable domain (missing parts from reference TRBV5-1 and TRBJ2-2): KAGVTQTPRYLIKTRGQQVTLSCSPISGHRSVSWYQQTPGQGLQFLFEYFSETQRNKGNFPGRFSGRQFSNSRSEMNVSTLELGDSALYLCASTGQPITGELFFGEGSRLTVL.

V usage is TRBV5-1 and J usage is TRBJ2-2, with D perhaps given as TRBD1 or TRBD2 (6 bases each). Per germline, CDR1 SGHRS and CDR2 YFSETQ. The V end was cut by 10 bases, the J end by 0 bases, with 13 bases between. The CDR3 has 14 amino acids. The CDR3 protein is CASGAPANTGELFF. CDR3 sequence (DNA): TGCGCCTCGGGGGCCCCAGCGAACACCGGGGAGCTGTTTTTT.